This T cell receptor (beta chain) was documented in a study of shared clonotypes between healthy human individuals. Study-level background: The cohort had two women and three men, ages 18 to 49.

Naive CD8 populations comprised CD45RO-negative cells positively selected for CCR7, excluding terminally differentiated effector memory CD45RA+ cells. Between the trimmed V and J ends, which lost 0 bases and 2 bases, there was a span of 5 bases. This CDR3 has 13 amino acids. Germline V gives CDR1 LGHNA, CDR2 YSLEER. The run depth of the assay was deep. Sequenced by immunoSEQ multiplex PCR; TCRdb stores in-frame clones only, minus some. The table has some 2.1 million clones, roughly 93% seen once. The sequence derives from a man in his late teens or twenties in good health. Some clones in this sample may be carry-over from other donors' samples. This chain connects TRBV4-3 to TRBJ2-7, with D possibly being TRBD2 (5 bases). Sequenced input: naive CD8+ T cells from PBMCs. CDR3 coding DNA: TGCGCCAGCAGCCAAGACGGGGCCTACGAGCAGTACTTC. Translating gives CASSQDGAYEQYF.